Presented here are 26 T cell receptor delta chains from one specimen sequenced in a study of Vδ1+ human thymocytes. The antigens for these receptors are not known. Regarding the study as a whole: Thymic TRG and TRD repertoires appeared highly polyclonal, with Gaussian CDR3 length distributions.

RNA was extracted from the cells and then reverse transcribed. The CDR3 regions were amplified by multiplex PCR from V-gene primers to a constant-region primer. TCRdb redid the clone calls on the multiplex PCR reads with CATT. This repertoire shows more than 50,000 delta-chain clones, roughly 15% found once; its top ten account for approximately 0.5%. The sample taken for sequencing was Vdelta1+ gamma-delta thymocytes from the thymus. Regarding subset: FACS-sorted CD3+ TCRalphabeta- TCRVdelta1+ TCRVdelta2- thymocytes. Receptor source: a boy in the first two years of life who had congenital heart surgery.

The chain recombines TRDV2 with TRDJ1; TRDD3 aligns across 9 bases. J gave up 0 bases and V 0 bases, and 22 bases lay outside the gene matches. The CDR3 sequence is 22 residues long. Germline V gene sequence: CDR1 GEAIGNYY, CDR2 EKD. CDR3 nucleotides: TGTGCCTGTGACACCTATATCCATACTGGGGGACCCGCCGCCCCGTACACCGATAAACTCATCTTT. Amino acid sequence: CACDTYIHTGGPAAPYTDKLIF.

V is TRDV1 and J is TRDJ1; TRDD3 matches 13 bases. V was clipped by 4 bases and J by 7 bases; unmatched bases: 18. The length of the CDR3 is 19 residues. Germline V gene data show CDR1 as TSWWSYY and CDR2 as QGS. The CDR3: CALGAPLPLLGDTWGKLIF. In DNA form, the CDR3 reads TGTGCTCTTGGGGCTCCCCTTCCTTTACTGGGGGATACGTGGGGTAAACTCATCTTT.

The J gene is TRDJ1; the V gene was not called; no check of the table's D call, TRDD3, against the DNA was made. CDR3 length: 14 residues. For the CDR3, the DNA is TGTGCGGGGGATCGCGATCGGGAAATCGATAAACTCATCTTT. Translation: CAGDRDREIDKLIF.

The genes are TRDV1 and TRDJ1; D ambiguous. The V end lost 1 base, the J end lost 0 bases, and 27 bases lay between the germline ends. The CDR3 is 21 residues long. The germline V gene has CDR1 TSWWSYY and CDR2 QGS. CDR3 protein: CALGERYPAGLYGLYTDKLIF. CDR3 in DNA: TGTGCTCTTGGGGAACGGTACCCCGCGGGCTTGTATGGGTTGTACACCGATAAACTCATCTTT.

The chain links TRDV1 to TRDJ1, with 8 bases fitting TRDD3. CDR3 length: 18 amino acids. In germline, CDR1 is TSWWSYY, CDR2 QGS. V was pared by 0 bases and J by 0 bases, with 9 bases of the junction left unmatched. This chain's CDR3 is CALGELAGGRKYTDKLIF. The CDR3 nucleotides read TGTGCTCTTGGGGAACTAGCTGGGGGAAGAAAATACACCGATAAACTCATCTTT.

This clone was observed a handful of times. The V call is TRDV1, the J call TRDJ1; 13 bases match TRDD3. The CDR3 is made up of 23 amino acids. With V trimmed by 6 bases and J by 1 base, 26 bases remained unmatched. CDR1 is TSWWSYY and CDR2 is QGS in the germline V gene. The CDR3 DNA is TGTGCTCTTGGACTAGACTTCCTATCTGCTACTGGGGGATACGCAATGTGCACCGATAAACTCATCTTT. This translates into CALGLDFLSATGGYAMCTDKLIF.

The chain links TRDV1 to TRDJ1; 7 bases align to TRDD3. The germline CDR1 and CDR2 sequences are TSWWSYY and QGS. J lost 2 bases, V lost 0 bases, and 6 bases had no gene match. CDR3 length: 16 amino acids. CDR3 in amino acids: CALGELSGGTTDKLIF. In DNA form, the CDR3 reads TGTGCTCTTGGGGAACTAAGTGGGGGAACTACCGATAAACTCATCTTT.

The genes are TRDV1 and TRDJ1, with a possible D match to TRDD3 (6 bases). Germline V gene lookup returns CDR1 TSWWSYY and CDR2 QGS. Trimming shortened V by 1 base and J by 3 bases, and 18 bases separated the two germline ends. The CDR3 totals 17 residues. CDR3 coding DNA: TGTGCTCTTGGGGAACGGCAGGGTTCTGTGGGGGCCGATAAACTCATCTTT. Amino acid sequence: CALGERQGSVGADKLIF.

This clone was observed a handful of times. The V gene is TRDV1, the J gene TRDJ1; unclear D gene. CDR3 length: 21 amino acids. Deletions cut 0 bases from V and 0 bases from J, with 26 bases between. Germline V lookup: CDR1 TSWWSYY, CDR2 QGS. The CDR3 DNA is TGTGCTCTTGGGGAACTATCTTGGGTAAGGGTGGGACTAGACTACACCGATAAACTCATCTTT. It is translated as CALGELSWVRVGLDYTDKLIF.

This sequence joins TRDV1 and TRDJ2, with TRDD2 identical over 8 bases. CDR1 and CDR2 from the germline V gene are TSWWSYY and QGS. V trimming: 4 bases; J trimming: 0 bases; junction bases outside the gene matches: 16. CDR3 length: 20 residues. CDR3 residues: CALGASSYDDHTPLTAQLFF. The CDR3 DNA reads as TGTGCTCTTGGGGCCTCTTCCTACGACGACCATACCCCTTTGACAGCACAACTCTTCTTT.

This clone was counted only a few times. The chain carries TRDV1 and TRDJ1, with TRDD3 matching 8 bases. Germline trimming cut 3 bases from V and 0 bases from J; bases unmatched to any gene: 9. Looked up from germline, CDR1 is TSWWSYY and CDR2 is QGS. The CDR3 sequence is 17 residues long. For the CDR3, the DNA is TGTGCTCTTGGGGATTCCCCCTGGGGGACCCACACCGATAAACTCATCTTT. Its protein is CALGDSPWGTHTDKLIF.

The V call is TRDV1, the J call TRDJ1; 12 positions match TRDD3. The V gene end was trimmed by 2 bases and the J gene end by 2 bases; junction bases not matched to a gene: 9. The CDR3 totals 18 residues. The germline V gene has CDR1 TSWWSYY and CDR2 QGS. The CDR3 spells CALGEVTTGGYITDKLIF. CDR3 nucleotides: TGTGCTCTTGGGGAAGTTACTACTGGGGGATACATAACCGATAAACTCATCTTT.

This clone was seen a handful of times. The rearrangement links TRDV1 to TRDJ1, with 7 nucleotides matching TRDD3. The V gene end was trimmed by 0 bases and the J gene end by 1 base; junction bases not matched to a gene: 11. This CDR3 spans 18 amino acids. Germline CDR1 and CDR2: TSWWSYY and QGS. The CDR3 DNA sequence: TGTGCTCTTGGGGAACTAGGTGTCTGGGGGCGCCCCACCGATAAACTCATCTTT. Translation: CALGELGVWGRPTDKLIF.

The chain joins TRDV1 to TRDJ1; 9 bases align to TRDD3. V lost 0 bases to trimming and J lost 1 base; unmatched junction nucleotides: 9. CDR3 length: 18 residues. Germline values: CDR1 TSWWSYY, CDR2 QGS. DNA for the CDR3: TGTGCTCTTGGGGAACTCTGGGGGATGAGTGAAGGCACCGATAAACTCATCTTT. It encodes CALGELWGMSEGTDKLIF.

The chain is built from TRDV1 and TRDJ1; TRDD3 agrees at 8 bases. Germline V gene sequence: CDR1 TSWWSYY, CDR2 QGS. This CDR3 has 19 residues. Trimming at V came to 0 bases and at J to 2 bases, leaving 14 bases not matched to a gene. This CDR3 reads CALGELGGRVGGLTDKLIF. Here the CDR3 DNA reads TGTGCTCTTGGGGAACTGGGTGGGCGTGTTGGGGGATTAACCGATAAACTCATCTTT.

This rearrangement joins TRDV1 to TRDJ1; possibly TRDD2 or TRDD3 for D (6 bases each). CDR1 and CDR2 (germline): TSWWSYY, QGS. V lost 3 bases and J 0 bases, leaving 26 bases between the germline ends. The CDR3 totals 20 residues. CDR3 nucleotide sequence: TGTGCTCTTGGGGACCTCTTCCTTCGCAATGGGGGCTTGTACACCGATAAACTCATCTTT. Protein sequence: CALGDLFLRNGGLYTDKLIF.

Only a few counts were recorded for this clone. The chain uses TRDV1 and TRDJ1, with 7 bases matching TRDD3. CDR3 length: 20 amino acids. V was pared by 1 base and J by 4 bases, with 21 bases of the junction left unmatched. Germline CDR1 is TSWWSYY and CDR2 is QGS. CDR3 sequence reads: CALGEPSSNLAGGWFDKLIF. The CDR3 nucleotides are TGTGCTCTTGGGGAACCCTCGTCTAACTTGGCTGGGGGCTGGTTCGATAAACTCATCTTT.

Turning to this clone: The germline gene is not matched at one end of the junction; a read error may be the cause. The chain joins TRDV1 to TRDJ1, with D hard to call. The CDR3 covers 9 residues. Germline CDR1 is TSWWSYY and CDR2 is QGS. As DNA, the CDR3 is TGTGCTCTTGGGGAAGGTCTGCACTTC. Translating it yields CALGEGLHF.

The V call is TRDV1, the J call TRDJ1; 9 nucleotides match TRDD3. Germline CDR1 reads TSWWSYY; CDR2 reads QGS. Trimming took 3 bases from V and 5 from J; bases not matched to a gene: 28. This CDR3 has 22 residues. The CDR3 reads CALGEVGPTLYLRGIPGDKLIF. For the CDR3, the DNA is TGTGCTCTTGGGGAGGTAGGTCCTACACTTTATCTGCGGGGGATACCGGGAGATAAACTCATCTTT.

The V and J genes are TRDV1 and TRDJ1; 7 bases align to TRDD3. After removal of 2 bases from V and 0 bases from J, the junction contained 18 bases not matched to a gene. The CDR3 loop spans 20 amino acids. The germline CDR1 and CDR2 sequences are TSWWSYY and QGS. CDR3 coding DNA: TGTGCTCTTGGGGAATGGGGGCTACGAGGGATACCAAAGTACACCGATAAACTCATCTTT. It yields the protein CALGEWGLRGIPKYTDKLIF.

J is TRDJ1 and V is TRDV1; D is unclear. V was trimmed by 1 base and J by 0 bases, leaving 18 bases between them. The germline V gene encodes CDR1 TSWWSYY and CDR2 QGS. The CDR3 length is 18 residues. The CDR3 loop is CALGERTPFLKYTDKLIF. As DNA, the CDR3 is TGTGCTCTTGGGGAACGCACCCCATTCTTAAAGTACACCGATAAACTCATCTTT.

This clone appeared many times. The same CDR3 arises from other DNA sequences in this sample as well. V usage is TRDV2 and J usage is TRDJ1, with D unclear. V was cut by 0 bases and J by 0 bases, with 19 bases left in between. This CDR3 contains 18 residues. CDR1 is GEAIGNYY and CDR2 is EKD in the germline V gene. CDR3 DNA sequence: TGTGCCTGTGACACCAGGACTAATCAGGGCACATACACCGATAAACTCATCTTT. This encodes CACDTRTNQGTYTDKLIF.

Turning to this clone: Additional DNA sequences in this sample encode the identical CDR3. V is TRDV2 and J is TRDJ3; 12 nucleotides agree with TRDD3. The CDR3 contains 18 residues. V gave up 5 bases and J gave up 1 base; unmatched junction bases: 5. CDR1 and CDR2 (germline): GEAIGNYY, EKD. The CDR3 DNA reads TGTGCCTGTGCTGTACTGGGGGATACTTCCTGGGACACCCGACAGATGTTTTTC. Amino acids: CACAVLGDTSWDTRQMFF.

This clone was seen a handful of times. This chain connects TRDV1 to TRDJ1; 10 bases match TRDD3. The CDR3 spans 19 residues. After removal of 3 bases from V and 3 bases from J, the junction contained 16 bases not matched to a gene. Germline lookup yields CDR1 TSWWSYY and CDR2 QGS. In nucleotides, the CDR3 is TGTGCTCTTGGGGAGTTCCTTCCGTACTGGGGGATTGCTCCCGATAAACTCATCTTT. It yields the protein CALGEFLPYWGIAPDKLIF.

This clone was picked up a small number of times. The chain joins TRDV1 to TRDJ1; tentative D call: TRDD3 (6 bases). This CDR3 is 17 amino acids long. Germline values: CDR1 TSWWSYY, CDR2 QGS. V was pared by 7 bases and J by 4 bases, with 25 bases between. The CDR3 DNA is TGTGCTCTTGTTCCCTACGTCTGGGGCACTTGGGGCGATAAACTCATCTTT. Translating it yields CALVPYVWGTWGDKLIF.

V is TRDV1 and J is TRDJ1, with 8 bases matching TRDD3. Per the germline V gene, CDR1 is TSWWSYY and CDR2 is QGS. V dropped 0 bases and J dropped 0; count of bases not matched to a gene: 18. CDR3 length equals 21 residues. The chain's CDR3 is CALGELGSSGTGGRYTDKLIF. The CDR3 bases are TGTGCTCTTGGGGAACTAGGTTCCTCTGGTACTGGGGGGAGATACACCGATAAACTCATCTTT.